The T cell receptor (beta chain) under discussion was sequenced for a study of cytotoxic CD8 clonotypes in ibrutinib-treated CLL. Looking at the study overall: Researchers reported ten to eleven relapsed/refractory and under 16 treatment-naive patients, 17 of them IGHV unmutated.

Some clones are missing from TCRdb's copy, which holds only in-frame ones; the method was immunoSEQ multiplex PCR. Of under 300,000 clones listed, about 72% are singletons. About this clone: What it binds is unknown.

The study's findings and limits: The public clonotypes identified were infrequent and showed contraction or stability on treatment. Clonality increased at ibrutinib response and stayed stable in sustained remission. At progression, however, it fell back toward baseline.

The CDR3 covers 15 residues. Looked up from germline, CDR1 is SGDLS and CDR2 is YYNGEE. Trimming removed 2 bases from V and 6 bases from J; junction bases left unmatched: 10. This specimen consisted of PBMCs, obtained at disease progression, from a patient treated with ibrutinib. The receptor was isolated from a human donor with chronic lymphocytic leukemia. The V call is TRBV9, the J call TRBJ1-2; 7 positions match TRBD1. CDR3 loop: CASSVSWAGGDGYTF. In nucleotides, the CDR3 is TGTGCCAGCAGCGTTTCGTGGGCAGGGGGGGATGGCTACACCTTC.